The 10 T cell receptor beta chains presented below share a single source sample, sequenced in a study of T cell repertoires in aging, cancer and after chemotherapy. TRB rearrangements spanning V, D and J were amplified using mixed TRB-A/B primers. Each CDR3 protein is one row after TCRdb ran MiXCR on the multiplex PCR reads. The table lists around 17,000 distinct CDR3 sequences, about 46% of them singletons. Amplification of TCR beta used genomic DNA extracted from peripheral blood. The sample was blood. Receptor source: a human donor in good health.

The CDR3 loop reads CASSLTGRGTDTQYF. CDR3 bases: TGTGCCAGCAGCCTTACAGGGAGGGGGACAGATACGCAGTATTTT. This chain connects TRBV5-6 to TRBJ2-3; TRBD2 might be the D (7 bases). V lost 4 bases and J 3 bases, leaving 15 bases between the germline ends. The CDR3 contains 15 residues. Germline V gene data show CDR1 as SGHDT and CDR2 as YYEEEE.

This clonotype was seen more than once but under ten times. V gene TRBV5-6 combines with J gene TRBJ2-6; unclear D gene. The germline V gene encodes CDR1 SGHDT and CDR2 YYEEEE. The V gene lost 4 bases and the J gene lost 4 bases, with 12 bases spanning the gap. CDR3 length: 15 amino acids. This CDR3 reads CASSRSPSGANVLTF. CDR3 in DNA: TGTGCCAGCAGCCGCAGCCCCTCGGGGGCCAACGTCCTGACTTTC.

This chain uses TRBV18 with TRBJ2-1, with D unresolved. The CDR3 has 13 amino acids. V was pared by 2 bases and J by 10 bases, with 12 bases between. The germline V gene has CDR1 KGHSH and CDR2 LQKENI. As DNA, the CDR3 is TGTGCCAGCTCACCAGGGGATGTTTGGGAGCAGTTCTTC. It specifies CASSPGDVWEQFF.

This chain links TRBV29-1 with TRBJ2-7, with 7 bases matching TRBD1. The CDR3 loop spans 12 amino acids. Germline trimming cut 5 bases from V and 8 bases from J; bases unmatched to any gene: 9. The germline V gene encodes CDR1 SQVTM and CDR2 ANQGSEA. The CDR3 here is CSVLEGAGQQYF. As DNA, the CDR3 is TGCAGCGTTTTAGAGGGGGCAGGCCAGCAGTACTTC.

The V and J genes are TRBV30 and TRBJ2-7; 7 bases align to TRBD1. V was clipped by 8 bases and J by 1 base; unmatched bases: 5. This CDR3 is built from 12 residues. Per the germline V gene, CDR1 is GTSNPN and CDR2 is SVGIG (reference sequence). CDR3 DNA: TGTGCCCAACTGGGACAGTCCTACGAGCAGTACTTC. Amino acids: CAQLGQSYEQYF.

The gene calls are TRBV15 and TRBJ2-5; perhaps TRBD2 as D (5 bases). The germline V and J ends were trimmed by 1 base and 2 bases, with 8 bases remaining between them. CDR3 size: 14 residues. In germline, CDR1 is LNHNV, CDR2 YYDKDF (reference sequence). In DNA form, the CDR3 reads TGTGCCACCAGCAGAGGGGAGATACAAGAGACCCAGTACTTC. This translates into CATSRGEIQETQYF.

The chain is built from TRBV29-1 and TRBJ2-1, with D maybe TRBD2 (5 bases). This CDR3 is 11 amino acids long. Trimming shortened V by 3 bases and J by 11 bases, and 11 bases separated the two germline ends. Looked up from germline, CDR1 is SQVTM and CDR2 is ANQGSEA. CDR3 sequence: CSVDPGNQQFF. For the CDR3, the DNA is TGCAGCGTTGATCCGGGGAATCAGCAGTTCTTC.

V gene TRBV19 combines with J gene TRBJ2-7, with D possibly matching TRBD1 (6 bases). The V end was cut by 7 bases, the J end by 3 bases, with 22 bases between. Germline V gene lookup returns CDR1 LNHDA and CDR2 SQIVND (reference sequence). The CDR3 loop spans 16 amino acids. CDR3 region: CASKEAARGRGYEQYF. The CDR3 bases are TGTGCCAGTAAGGAGGCCGCCAGGGGTCGGGGCTACGAGCAGTACTTC. Complete variable domain (other parts from reference TRBV19 and TRBJ2-7): DGGITQSPKYLFRKEGQNVTLSCEQNLNHDAMYWYRQDPGQGLRLIYYSQIVNDFQKGDIAEGYSVSREKKESFPLTVTSAQKNPTAFYLCASKEAARGRGYEQYFGPGTRLTVT.

This clonotype has just a few counts. J is TRBJ2-7 and V is TRBV19, with D uncertain. Trimming took 4 bases from V and 3 from J, leaving 16 bases between them. The CDR3 length is 15 residues. Germline V gene data show CDR1 as LNHDA and CDR2 as SQIVND (reference sequence). The CDR3 sequence is CASSKAGTIDYEQYF. The DNA for the CDR3 is TGTGCCAGTAGTAAGGCAGGTACCATTGACTACGAGCAGTACTTC.

The rearrangement uses TRBV5-1 and TRBJ2-3; no definite D call. This CDR3 is 16 amino acids long. Germline-derived CDR1 and CDR2 are SGHRS and YFSETQ. With 0 bases removed from V and 1 base from J, the gap between germline ends came to 12 bases. CDR3 nucleotide sequence: TGCGCCAGCAGCTTGGAGAGTTCGGGTGGCACAGATACGCAGTATTTT. Protein product: CASSLESSGGTDTQYF.